This passage covers 7 T cell receptor beta chains from one sample sequenced in a study of early T cells in non-severe SARS-CoV-2 infection. TCRdb re-called the 5' RACE reads through MiXCR, storing one row per CDR3 protein. The sample holds roughly 55,000 distinct CDR3 sequences, 6.2% seen once. The sequencing sample was made of whole blood. The receptors were sampled from an adult who was a healthcare worker with PCR-confirmed SARS-CoV-2 infection or an uninfected control (not recorded which).

This clonotype was observed at least ten times. The chain joins TRBV27 to TRBJ1-1, with TRBD1 matching 7 bases. Germline trimming cut 3 bases from V and 1 base from J; bases unmatched to any gene: 8. The CDR3 is 16 amino acids. Germline values: CDR1 MNHEY, CDR2 SMNVEV (reference sequence). In DNA, the CDR3 is TGTGCCAGCAGTTTGGGGACAGCCGTCGGGAACACTGAAGCTTTCTTT. Translated: CASSLGTAVGNTEAFF.

This clonotype appeared many times. The V call is TRBV9, the J call TRBJ2-7; tentatively, D is TRBD1 or TRBD2 (5 bases each). The CDR3 runs to 14 residues. Germline CDR1 and CDR2: SGDLS and YYNGEE. V dropped 4 bases and J dropped 2 bases, with 13 bases sitting between them. In DNA, the CDR3 is TGTGCCAGCAGCCTCCGGGACGGTACCTACGAGCAGTACTTC. Protein: CASSLRDGTYEQYF.

The sample holds many counts of this clonotype. The DNA for the CDR3 is TGTGCCAGCAGTTTTTTGGGTAGTGGCTACACCTTC. This encodes CASSFLGSGYTF. The V and J genes are TRBV12-3 or TRBV12-4 and TRBJ1-2; D is uncertain. The V end was cut by 3 bases, the J end by 7 bases, with 9 bases between. CDR3 length equals 12 residues.

This clonotype was observed a few times. This chain joins TRBV7-7 and TRBJ2-5, with D unclear. From germline, CDR1 is SSHAT and CDR2 FNYEAQ (reference sequence). CDR3 length: 14 residues. In nucleotides, the CDR3 is TGTGTTAGCAGCTCCGGAATCGACCGGGAGACCCAGTACTTC. Translation: CVSSSGIDRETQYF.

V is TRBV30 and J is TRBJ1-5, with no clear D. Germline assignment: CDR1 GTSNPN and CDR2 SVGIG (reference sequence). The CDR3 covers 11 residues. With 2 bases removed from V and 9 bases from J, the gap between germline ends came to 8 bases. CDR3 loop: CAWSSKGPQHF. The CDR3 region has the DNA TGTGCCTGGAGTTCTAAGGGGCCCCAGCATTTT. The full variable domain, completed using reference TRBV30 and TRBJ1-5, is SQTIHQWPATLVQPVGSPLSLECTVEGTSNPNLYWYRQAAGRGLQLLFYSVGIGQISSEVPQNLSASRPQDRQFILSSKKLLLSDSGFYLCAWSSKGPQHFGDGTRLSIL.

V usage is TRBV20-1 and J usage is TRBJ1-4; 7 bases agree with TRBD1. The V gene's germline CDR1 is DFQATT and CDR2 SNEGSKA (reference sequence). The V segment lost 6 bases and the J segment 14 bases; nucleotides outside the gene matches: 9. The CDR3 is 11 residues long. CDR3 sequence: CSAWVRGLLFF. The CDR3, as DNA: TGCAGTGCCTGGGTTAGGGGGCTGCTGTTTTTT.

This clonotype has a handful of counts. This chain links TRBV7-9 with TRBJ1-4, with D hard to call. This CDR3 comprises 19 residues. Germline CDR1 and CDR2: SEHNR and FQNEAQ (reference sequence). The V end lost 3 bases, the J end lost 0 bases, and 20 bases lay between the germline ends. This CDR3 reads CASSFHTPRGPATNEKLFF. The CDR3 DNA reads TGTGCCAGCAGCTTTCACACCCCCCGGGGTCCCGCAACTAATGAAAAACTGTTTTTT.